This TCR beta chain was sequenced for a study of shared clonotypes between healthy human individuals. General study results and limits: Generally, naive subsets (rather than memory subsets) showed larger estimated richness.

The protocol was immunoSEQ multiplex PCR, while the TCRdb copy is restricted to in-frame clones and leaves out a portion. This table has over a million clones, around 78% appearing once. In its sample, this clone was seen many times. Antigen specificity is unknown. Germline values: CDR1 SGHVS, CDR2 FQNEAQ. Trimming took 1 base from V and 6 from J, leaving 13 bases between them. The length of the CDR3 is 14 residues. The chain has TRBV7-8 and TRBJ2-7, with a weak D call TRBD2 (6 bases). The clonotype originates from a man aged 18 to 29 in good health. Some clones in this sample may be carry-over from other donors' samples. Sequenced sample: memory CD4+ T cells from PBMCs. Subset in this sample: CD45RA-negative fraction. The CDR3 here is CASSLGAGPLEQYF. The DNA of the CDR3 is TGTGCCAGCAGCTTAGGGGCGGGGCCCCTCGAGCAGTACTTC.